This T cell receptor beta chain is drawn from a study of cytomegalovirus exposure and HLA in healthy donors. Broader study findings: A later analysis, which compared TCR beta chains of equal frequency, found the HLA-associated ones more clonally expanded. Specificity of a few CMV-associated chains for CMV antigens was verified in vitro.

The PCR ran on 60 Vbeta and 13 Jbeta primers. Original data processing: Later, an analysis found approximately 80 million unique TCR beta chains, and 9.5 million to 12 million of these were shared. Using immunoSEQ multiplex PCR, the repertoire was profiled, and TCRdb retains in-frame clones only, with some absent. The V and J calls and clone size are taken from that table; D and trimming were inferred from the DNA. The sample holds more than 150,000 clones, roughly 87% seen once. The CDR3 totals 9 residues. Germline CDR1 reads DFQATT; CDR2 reads SNEGSKA (reference sequence). V gave up 5 bases and J gave up 14 bases; unmatched junction bases: 3. Remarks on this clone: The antigen is not known.

The chain is built from TRBV20-1 and TRBJ2-1; 7 positions agree with TRBD2. The sequenced material came from PBMCs. This TCR derives from a girl in the first two years of life in good health and CMV-seronegative. DNA of the CDR3: TGCAGTGCTGCCGGGGGGAAGTTCTTC. This codes for CSAAGGKFF.